Listed here is a single TCR beta chain. The protocol was immunoSEQ multiplex PCR, while the TCRdb copy is restricted to in-frame clones and leaves out a portion. The sample yields 250,000 or so clones, around 90% seen once. Participants came from about 24 US areas, aged about 18 to 95 years. Cohort placement rested on clinical history that participants reported themselves. Recovery among Cohort 3 donors was established by two negative PCRs, clearance, or symptom resolution. The source of the sample is a study of blood T cell repertoires in COVID-19. Turning to the study itself: The cDNA or gDNA used as material had been derived from T cells, B-cell-depleted T cells, or PBMCs.

The receptor was derived from a woman between 50 and 59 years old who had recovered from COVID-19. The sequenced material came from PBMCs or T cells enriched from blood (not recorded which).

The CDR3 DNA follows: TGTGCCAGCAGCGTAGGTTGGGCTACCACAGATACGCAGTATTTT. Protein sequence: CASSVGWATTDTQYF. This rearrangement joins TRBV9 to TRBJ2-3; D unresolved. Trimming left V 0 bases short and J 2 bases short, with 10 bases between. Germline V lookup: CDR1 SGDLS, CDR2 YYNGEE. CDR3 length: 15 residues.